This TCR beta chain was sequenced in a study of regulatory T cells in long-lasting Graves disease. Worth noting for this clonotype: No antigen is known for it.

The CDR3 loop spans 16 amino acids. With 0 bases removed from V and 3 bases from J, the gap between germline ends came to 12 bases. Germline-derived CDR1 and CDR2 are LNHNV and YYDKDF (reference sequence). The time point: newly diagnosed GD, antithyroid drugs for less than 3 months. Following extraction of RNA from PBMCs, that RNA was used to make the TCR library. All patients originated from an endocrinology department located in Xi'an, China. Overall study findings and caveats: Persistent cases favored TRBV28, TRBJ1-2 and TRBJ2-5. Newly diagnosed Graves' patients exceeded persistent ones in TCR diversity.

Library construction for TCR beta used iRepertoire HTBI primers and Arm-PCR of CDR3 regions. MiXCR, applied by TCRdb to the multiplex PCR reads, yields one record per CDR3 protein. The sample holds 400,000 to 450,000 distinct CDR3 sequences; about 15% are singletons and the top ten take over 15%. These data are also associated with another study on T cells in Graves' hyperthyroidism and ophthalmopathy. That work states: The primer set for the first-round RT-PCR of the TCR CDR3 was HTBI.

The chain carries TRBV15 and TRBJ2-1; D not certain. The TCR sequence derives from a woman aged 25 to 39 with Graves disease. The sequences come from peripheral blood mononuclear cells (PBMCs), collected at new diagnosis, from a patient treated with antithyroid drugs. In nucleotides, the CDR3 is TGTGCCACCAGCAGAGATCGGGTATCTGACTACAATGAGCAGTTCTTC. It translates to CATSRDRVSDYNEQFF.